This T cell receptor beta chain was sequenced during a study of T-cell memory formation after mild COVID-19. Study overall: Among the donors, TCR clusters were largely specific to each donor.

5'RACE primed from the constant segment yielded TCR alpha and TCR beta cDNA libraries bearing sample barcodes and UMIs. MiXCR, applied by TCRdb to the 5' RACE reads, yields one record per CDR3 protein. The sample carries more than 250,000 distinct CDR3 sequences, around 15% recorded once. Germline lookup yields CDR1 WSHSY and CDR2 SAAADI. The CDR3 is 15 amino acids. V was clipped by 8 bases and J by 4 bases; unmatched bases: 9. The V call is TRBV10-2, the J call TRBJ2-7; 12 nucleotides line up with TRBD2. The sequenced sample consisted of PBMCs or a T cell subset sorted from them (not recorded which). This receptor was obtained from a young man who had mild COVID-19 (a few samples of this study predate the infection). Cell type and time point are not known. The CDR3 sequence: CASSSGGASKYEQYF. The CDR3 DNA is TGCGCCAGCTCTAGCGGGGGGGCTAGTAAGTACGAGCAGTACTTC.